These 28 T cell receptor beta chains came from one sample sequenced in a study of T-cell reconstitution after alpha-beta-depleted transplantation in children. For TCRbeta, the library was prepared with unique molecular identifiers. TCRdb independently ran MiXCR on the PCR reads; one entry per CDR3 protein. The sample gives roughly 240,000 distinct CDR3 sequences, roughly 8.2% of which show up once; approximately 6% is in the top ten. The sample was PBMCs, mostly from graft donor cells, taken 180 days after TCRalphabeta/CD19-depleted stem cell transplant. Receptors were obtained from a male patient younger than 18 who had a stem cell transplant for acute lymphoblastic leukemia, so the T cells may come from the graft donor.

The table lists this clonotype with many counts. Here the CDR3 reads CASSERTGELFF. DNA of the CDR3: TGTGCCAGCAGCGAGAGAACCGGGGAGCTGTTTTTT. The gene calls are TRBV7-8 and TRBJ2-2, with unresolved D. The ends were cut back, 5 bases at V and 5 bases at J, with 6 bases in the middle. The CDR3 is 12 residues long. The germline V gene has CDR1 SGHVS and CDR2 FQNEAQ.

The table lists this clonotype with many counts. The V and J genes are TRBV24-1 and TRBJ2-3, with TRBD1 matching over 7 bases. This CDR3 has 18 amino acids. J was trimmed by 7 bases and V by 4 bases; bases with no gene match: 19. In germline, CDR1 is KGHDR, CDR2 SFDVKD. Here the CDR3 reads CATSDPFRDRGSDNTQYF. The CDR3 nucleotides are TGTGCCACCAGTGACCCCTTCCGGGACAGAGGATCCGATAATACGCAGTATTTT.

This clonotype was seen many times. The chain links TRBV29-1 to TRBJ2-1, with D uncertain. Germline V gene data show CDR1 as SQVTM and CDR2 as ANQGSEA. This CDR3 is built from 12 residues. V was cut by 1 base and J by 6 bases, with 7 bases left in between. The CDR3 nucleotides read TGCAGCGTTGAAGCAGGAACCAATGAGCAGTTCTTC. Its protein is CSVEAGTNEQFF.

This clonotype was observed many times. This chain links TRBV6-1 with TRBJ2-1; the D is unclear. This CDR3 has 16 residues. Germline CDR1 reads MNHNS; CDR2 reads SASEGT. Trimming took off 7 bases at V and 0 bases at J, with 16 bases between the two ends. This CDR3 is CASTCYRRSSYNEQFF. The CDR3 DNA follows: TGTGCCAGCACCTGCTACCGGCGAAGCTCCTACAATGAGCAGTTCTTC.

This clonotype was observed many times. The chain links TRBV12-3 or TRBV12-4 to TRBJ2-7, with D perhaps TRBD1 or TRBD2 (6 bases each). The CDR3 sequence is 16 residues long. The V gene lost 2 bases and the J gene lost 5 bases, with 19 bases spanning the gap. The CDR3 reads CASSLIRRGAGHEQYF. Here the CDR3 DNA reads TGTGCCAGCAGTTTAATTAGGAGGGGGGCTGGCCACGAGCAGTACTTC.

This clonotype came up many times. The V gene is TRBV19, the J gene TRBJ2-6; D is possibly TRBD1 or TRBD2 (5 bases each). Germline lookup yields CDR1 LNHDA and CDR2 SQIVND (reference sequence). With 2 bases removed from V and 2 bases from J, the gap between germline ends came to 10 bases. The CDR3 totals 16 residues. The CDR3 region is CASSIMVGAGANVLTF. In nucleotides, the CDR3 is TGTGCCAGTAGTATAATGGTGGGGGCTGGGGCCAACGTCCTGACTTTC.

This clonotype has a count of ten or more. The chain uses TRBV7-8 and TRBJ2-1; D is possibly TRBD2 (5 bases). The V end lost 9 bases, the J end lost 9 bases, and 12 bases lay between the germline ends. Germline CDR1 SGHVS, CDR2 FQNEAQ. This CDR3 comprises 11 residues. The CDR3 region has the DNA TGTGCCAGTAAAACCGGAGGTGAGCAGTTCTTC. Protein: CASKTGGEQFF.

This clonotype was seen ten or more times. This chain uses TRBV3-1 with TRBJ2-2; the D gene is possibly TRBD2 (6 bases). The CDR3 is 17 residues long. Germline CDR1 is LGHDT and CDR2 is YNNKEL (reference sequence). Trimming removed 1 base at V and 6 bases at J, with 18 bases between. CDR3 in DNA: TGTGCCAGCAGCCAAGGCTTGGCTAGCGTTTTCGCCGGGGAGCTGTTTTTT. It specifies CASSQGLASVFAGELFF.

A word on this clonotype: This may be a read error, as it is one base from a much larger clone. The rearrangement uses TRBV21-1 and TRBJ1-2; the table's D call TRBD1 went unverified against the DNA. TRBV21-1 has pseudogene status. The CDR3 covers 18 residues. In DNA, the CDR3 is TGTGCCAGCAGCAAAGGATTGACTAGGCAGGGGCTGGGCTATGGCTACACCTTC. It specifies CASSKGLTRQGLGYGYTF.

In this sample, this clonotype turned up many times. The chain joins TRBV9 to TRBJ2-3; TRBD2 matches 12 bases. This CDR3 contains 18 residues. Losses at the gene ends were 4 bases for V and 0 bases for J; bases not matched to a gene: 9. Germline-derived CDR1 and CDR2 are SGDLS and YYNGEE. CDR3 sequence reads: CASSPGLAGTLSTDTQYF. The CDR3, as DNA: TGTGCCAGCAGCCCCGGACTAGCGGGGACTCTAAGCACAGATACGCAGTATTTT.

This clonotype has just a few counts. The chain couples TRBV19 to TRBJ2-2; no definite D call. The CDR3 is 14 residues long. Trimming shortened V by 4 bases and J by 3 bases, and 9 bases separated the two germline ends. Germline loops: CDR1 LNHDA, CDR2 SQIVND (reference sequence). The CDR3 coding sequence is TGTGCCAGTAGTACAGGACCCGACACCGGGGAGCTGTTTTTT. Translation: CASSTGPDTGELFF. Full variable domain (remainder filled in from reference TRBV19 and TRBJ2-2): DGGITQSPKYLFRKEGQNVTLSCEQNLNHDAMYWYRQDPGQGLRLIYYSQIVNDFQKGDIAEGYSVSREKKESFPLTVTSAQKNPTAFYLCASSTGPDTGELFFGEGSRLTVL.

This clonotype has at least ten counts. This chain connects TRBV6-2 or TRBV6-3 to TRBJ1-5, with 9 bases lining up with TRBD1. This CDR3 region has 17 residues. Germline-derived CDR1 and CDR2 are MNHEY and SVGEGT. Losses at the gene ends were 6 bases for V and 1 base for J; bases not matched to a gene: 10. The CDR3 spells CASSSHTGQGSNQPQHF. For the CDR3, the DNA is TGTGCCAGCAGCTCTCACACCGGACAGGGGAGCAATCAGCCCCAGCATTTT.

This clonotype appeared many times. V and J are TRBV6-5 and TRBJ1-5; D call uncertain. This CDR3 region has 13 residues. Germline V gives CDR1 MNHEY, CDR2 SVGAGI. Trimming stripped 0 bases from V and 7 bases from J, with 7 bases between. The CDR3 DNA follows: TGTGCCAGCAGTTACTCGGGCGTCCAGCCCCAGCATTTT. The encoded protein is CASSYSGVQPQHF.

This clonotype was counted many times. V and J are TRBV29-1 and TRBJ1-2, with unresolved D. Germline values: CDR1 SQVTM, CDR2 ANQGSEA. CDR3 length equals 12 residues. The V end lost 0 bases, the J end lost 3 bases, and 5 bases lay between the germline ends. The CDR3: CSVEEGYYGYTF. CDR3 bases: TGCAGCGTTGAAGAGGGGTACTATGGCTACACCTTC. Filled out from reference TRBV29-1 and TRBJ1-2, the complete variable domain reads SAVISQKPSRDICQRGTSLTIQCQVDSQVTMMFWYRQQPGQSLTLIATANQGSEATYESGFVIDKFPISRPNLTFSTLTVSNMSPEDSSIYLCSVEEGYYGYTFGSGTRLTVV.

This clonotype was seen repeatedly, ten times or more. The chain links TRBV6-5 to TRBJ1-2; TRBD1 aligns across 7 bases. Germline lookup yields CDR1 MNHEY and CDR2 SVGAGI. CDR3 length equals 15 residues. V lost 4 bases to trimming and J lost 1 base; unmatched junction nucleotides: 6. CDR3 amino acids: CASSSTGVLNYGYTF. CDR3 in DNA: TGTGCCAGCAGTTCAACAGGGGTGCTTAACTATGGCTACACCTTC.

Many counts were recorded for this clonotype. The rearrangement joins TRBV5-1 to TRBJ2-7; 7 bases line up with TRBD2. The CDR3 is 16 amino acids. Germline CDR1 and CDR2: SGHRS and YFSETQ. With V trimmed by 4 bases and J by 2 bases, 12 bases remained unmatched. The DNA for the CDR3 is TGCGCCAGCAGCCAGAACCTCGGGGGGACCGCCTACGAGCAGTACTTC. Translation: CASSQNLGGTAYEQYF. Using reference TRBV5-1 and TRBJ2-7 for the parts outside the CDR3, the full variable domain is KAGVTQTPRYLIKTRGQQVTLSCSPISGHRSVSWYQQTPGQGLQFLFEYFSETQRNKGNFPGRFSGRQFSNSRSEMNVSTLELGDSALYLCASSQNLGGTAYEQYFGPGTRLTVT.

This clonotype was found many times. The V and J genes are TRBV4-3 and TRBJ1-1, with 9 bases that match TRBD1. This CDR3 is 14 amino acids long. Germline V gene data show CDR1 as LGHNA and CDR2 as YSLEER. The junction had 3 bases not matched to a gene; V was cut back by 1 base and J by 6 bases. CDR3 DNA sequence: TGCGCCAGCAGCCAAGGCGGACAGGGGCCTGAAGCTTTCTTT. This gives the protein CASSQGGQGPEAFF.

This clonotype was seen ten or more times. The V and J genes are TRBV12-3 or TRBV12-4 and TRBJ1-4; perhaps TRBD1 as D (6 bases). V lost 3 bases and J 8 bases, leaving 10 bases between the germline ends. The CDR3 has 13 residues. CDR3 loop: CASSLRGEEKLFF. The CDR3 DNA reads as TGTGCCAGCAGTTTGAGGGGGGAAGAAAAACTGTTTTTT.

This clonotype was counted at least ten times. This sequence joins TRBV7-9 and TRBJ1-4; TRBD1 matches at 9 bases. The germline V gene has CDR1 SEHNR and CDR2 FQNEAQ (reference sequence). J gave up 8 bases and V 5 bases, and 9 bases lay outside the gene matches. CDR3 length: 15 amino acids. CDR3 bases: TGTGCCAGCAGCCGGATCACAGGGGGCGGGGAAAAACTGTTTTTT. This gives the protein CASSRITGGGEKLFF.

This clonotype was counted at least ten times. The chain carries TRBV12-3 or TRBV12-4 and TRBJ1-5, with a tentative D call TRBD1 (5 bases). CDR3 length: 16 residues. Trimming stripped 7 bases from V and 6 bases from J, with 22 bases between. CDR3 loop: CASTSRQGPSGQPQHF. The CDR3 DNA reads TGTGCCAGCACCTCGAGGCAGGGCCCATCGGGTCAGCCCCAGCATTTT.

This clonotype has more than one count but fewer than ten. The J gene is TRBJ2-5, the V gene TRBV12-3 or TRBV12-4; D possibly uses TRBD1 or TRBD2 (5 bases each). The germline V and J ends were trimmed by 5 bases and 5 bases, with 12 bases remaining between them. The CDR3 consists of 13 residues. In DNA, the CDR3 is TGTGCCAGCAGTCCCGACTGGGGGGAGACCCAGTACTTC. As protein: CASSPDWGETQYF.

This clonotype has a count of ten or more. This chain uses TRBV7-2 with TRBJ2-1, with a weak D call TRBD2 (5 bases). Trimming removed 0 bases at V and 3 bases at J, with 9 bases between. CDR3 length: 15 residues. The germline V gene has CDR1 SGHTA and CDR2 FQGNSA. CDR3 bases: TGTGCCAGCAGCTTAGCGGGAGTGGTCTACAATGAGCAGTTCTTC. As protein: CASSLAGVVYNEQFF.

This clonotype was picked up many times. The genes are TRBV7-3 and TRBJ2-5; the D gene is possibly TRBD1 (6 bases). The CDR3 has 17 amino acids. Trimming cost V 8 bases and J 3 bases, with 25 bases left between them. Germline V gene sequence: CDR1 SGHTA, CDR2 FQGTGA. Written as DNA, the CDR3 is TGTGCCAGCGGTTCCGCGCCCGACAGGCTAGGTGAAGAGACCCAGTACTTC. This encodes CASGSAPDRLGEETQYF.

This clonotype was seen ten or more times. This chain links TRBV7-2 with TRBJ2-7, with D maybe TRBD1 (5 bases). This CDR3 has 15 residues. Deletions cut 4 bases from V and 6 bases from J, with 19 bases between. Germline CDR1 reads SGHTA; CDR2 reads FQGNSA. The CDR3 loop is CASSSLSGQGAEQYF. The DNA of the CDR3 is TGTGCCAGCAGCTCCCTCTCAGGGCAGGGTGCCGAGCAGTACTTC.

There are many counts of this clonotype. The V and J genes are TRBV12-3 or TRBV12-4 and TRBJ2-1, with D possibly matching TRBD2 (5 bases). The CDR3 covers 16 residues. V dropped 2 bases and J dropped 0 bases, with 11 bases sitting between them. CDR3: CASSLPRGPSYNEQFF. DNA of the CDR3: TGTGCCAGCAGTTTACCCCGCGGGCCCTCCTACAATGAGCAGTTCTTC.

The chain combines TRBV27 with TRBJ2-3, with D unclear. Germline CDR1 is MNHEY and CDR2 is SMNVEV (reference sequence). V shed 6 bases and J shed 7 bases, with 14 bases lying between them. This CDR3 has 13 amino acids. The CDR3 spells CASSSKGLHTQYF. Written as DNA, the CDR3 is TGTGCCAGCAGCTCAAAAGGGCTACATACGCAGTATTTT.

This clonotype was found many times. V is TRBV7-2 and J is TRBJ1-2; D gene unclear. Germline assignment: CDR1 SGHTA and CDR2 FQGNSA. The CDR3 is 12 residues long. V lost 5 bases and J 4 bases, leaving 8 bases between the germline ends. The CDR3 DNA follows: TGTGCCAGCAGCCCACAGTCCTATGGCTACACCTTC. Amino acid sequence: CASSPQSYGYTF.

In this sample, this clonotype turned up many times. The CDR3 here is CARPREGQETQYF. For the CDR3, the DNA is TGTGCCCGACCCCGGGAGGGCCAAGAGACCCAGTACTTC. The chain recombines TRBV28 with TRBJ2-5, with 8 bases matching TRBD2. J lost 1 base, V lost 11 bases, and 6 bases had no gene match. Per germline, CDR1 MDHEN and CDR2 SYDVKM. The CDR3 covers 13 residues.